Following are 6 T cell receptor beta chains from one sample sequenced in a study of graft-versus-host responses after intestinal transplantation. The researchers put some 200,000 CFSE-labeled responder cells into plates with some 200,000 irradiated, violet-dye-labeled stimulator cells. Sequencing used immunoSEQ multiplex PCR; TCRdb keeps in-frame clones, though not all of them. Of 7,000 to 10,000 clones listed, over 25% were seen once; the top ten hold over 4%. The specimen was alloreactive CD8+ T cells from a mixed lymphocyte reaction culture, collected before transplantation. The subset is: CFSE-low proliferating T cells sorted from roughly 6-day pre-transplant mixed lymphocyte reaction (GvH or HvG direction). These receptors were taken from a human patient who was an organ donor for intestinal transplantation.

To note about this clone: This may come from a read error, since a much larger clone is one base off. Other DNA sequences in the same sample also yield this CDR3. This sequence joins TRBV11-2 and TRBJ2-7, with a tentative D call TRBD2 (6 bases). This CDR3 comprises 14 residues. Germline CDR1 SGHAT, CDR2 FQNNGV. V shed 5 bases and J shed 3 bases, with 14 bases lying between them. In DNA, the CDR3 is TGTGCCAGCAGCGGGTCGGGCGGGGTCTACGAGCAGTACTTC. Translating it yields CASSGSGGVYEQYF.

The rearrangement links TRBV9 to TRBJ1-1, with D possibly matching TRBD1 (6 bases). Trimming pared 3 bases from V and 7 bases from J, leaving 10 bases between. The CDR3 extends over 12 amino acids. Germline V gene sequence: CDR1 SGDLS, CDR2 YYNGEE. CDR3 coding DNA: TGTGCCAGCAGCGGACTGACAGGTGAAGCTTTCTTT. It specifies CASSGLTGEAFF.

In its sample, this clone was seen once. Because the CDR3 is missing its conserved closing phenylalanine or tryptophan, this is likely a read error. The chain links TRBV19 to TRBJ1-6, with a possible D match to TRBD1 (5 bases). V was trimmed by 5 bases and J by 9 bases, leaving 11 bases between them. Germline V lookup: CDR1 LNHDA, CDR2 SQIVND (reference sequence). The CDR3 totals 13 residues. Here the CDR3 reads CASSLHGGSPLHL. CDR3 nucleotides: TGTGCCAGTAGTCTCCACGGGGGTTCACCCCTCCACCTT.

The chain uses TRBV5-5 and TRBJ2-1; 11 positions match TRBD1. Trimming at V came to 4 bases and at J to 6 bases, leaving 3 bases not matched to a gene. Germline V gene sequence: CDR1 SGHKS, CDR2 YYEKEE (reference sequence). This CDR3 is built from 14 residues. The CDR3 region has the DNA TGTGCCAGCAGCCTAGGGACAGGGGGCAATGAGCAGTTCTTC. Protein sequence: CASSLGTGGNEQFF.

This clone was counted only a few times. Being one base from a much bigger clone, this may be a read error. This chain joins TRBV27 and TRBJ1-2, with unresolved D. Germline loops: CDR1 MNHEY, CDR2 SMNVEV (reference sequence). The CDR3 has 13 amino acids. Trimming removed 5 bases at V and 7 bases at J, with 14 bases between. CDR3 sequence reads: CASSLSDSPGYTF. CDR3 nucleotide sequence: TGTGCCAGCAGTCTTAGCGATTCTCCTGGCTACACCTTC.

This clone has more than one count but fewer than ten. The chain links TRBV5-6 to TRBJ2-7, with D unresolved. The germline V and J ends were trimmed by 3 bases and 4 bases, with 5 bases remaining between them. The CDR3 consists of 11 residues. The germline gives CDR1 SGHDT, CDR2 YYEEEE. CDR3 bases: TGTGCCAGCAGCTCCCAGTACGAGCAGTACTTC. Its translation is CASSSQYEQYF.